The T cell receptor (beta chain) described here comes from a study of T cells after yellow fever vaccination. To note about this clonotype: Its target is unknown.

Findings of the study overall: The CD4 compartment and the CD8 compartment contained a small share of clonotypes in common.

This CDR3 is built from 17 residues. CDR1 is SEHNR, CDR2 FQNEAQ, per germline (reference sequence). Trimming pared 3 bases from V and 4 bases from J, leaving 21 bases between. TCRdb fed the 5' RACE reads into MiXCR, producing one record per CDR3 protein. In the table there are approximately 580,000 distinct CDR3 sequences, around 17% of which are singletons. The chain has TRBV7-9 and TRBJ1-1, with TRBD1 as a possible D gene (6 bases). The receptor was derived from a man aged 18 to 30 who received the YFV17D yellow fever vaccine. The sequencing used PBMCs, collected about 5 days after the first yellow fever vaccination. The CDR3 loop reads CASSLGGMGGGITEAFF. The CDR3 coding sequence is TGTGCCAGCAGCTTGGGGGGTATGGGAGGGGGAATCACTGAAGCTTTCTTT.